This paragraph covers one T cell receptor beta chain sequence. A few counts support this clone. There is no known antigen for this receptor. The record has no base qualities; no much larger clone is one base away. The donors were included in the validation cohort of over a hundred subjects, a group kept apart from the roughly 700-subject first cohort. The data were obtained in a study of cytomegalovirus exposure and HLA in healthy donors (dated by TCRdb to about 2017). As for the study more broadly: A later analysis indicated that the 110 or so validation repertoires were generated on the platform also employed for the 650 to 850 repertoires of the first cohort. To predict cytomegalovirus infection status, the study brought together high-throughput TCR immunosequencing, statistical association of individual TCRs with disease status, and machine learning. In addition to the first cohort of roughly 670 subjects, a separate validation cohort of approximately 120 different subjects was used. The study aimed to test whether signatures of past pathogen exposure could be identified by cataloging public T cell receptors. On the study overall, not on this receptor specifically: The authors suggested that the approach could potentially be extended to other disease states and immunological phenotypes. In both the original and validation cohorts, the classifier was reported to diagnose cytomegalovirus status with high specificity and sensitivity. Across donors, most TCR sequences were observed very rarely, whereas some public TCRs were present in many individuals. A few of the identified cytomegalovirus-associated TCR beta chains were confirmed in vitro to be specific for cytomegalovirus antigens. The validation cohort had no HLA typing available for a later analysis, so co-occurrence within that cohort was assessed over all 120 or so repertoires. A later analysis found that TCRs clustered in the first cohort also tended to co-occur in the roughly 110 validation repertoires, with approximately 95% of cluster scores above 0. The study gave a list of around 170 TCR beta chains associated with cytomegalovirus.

At the junction V is shortened by 5 bases and J by 0 bases, with 7 bases in between. The CDR3 contains 13 residues, cysteine and phenylalanine counted. The only DNA kept is the CDR3, 39 bases in frame from the first base. Via the germline V gene (reference sequence), CDR1 is WNHNN and CDR2 SYGVQD. Libraries were built with the immunoSEQ multiplex PCR assay. Processing in the source paper ran as follows. A statistical classification framework was developed to diagnose cytomegalovirus status using the catalog of TCR beta chain sequences. As stored in TCRdb, this immuneACCESS dataset retains in-frame rearrangements with V and J assigned. A fraction of the clones does not appear; measured against another copy, unresolved V genes explain less than half of the discrepancy, and the remainder lacks a known reason. The V and J calls and the clone size are those of that table, but D and trimming were determined from the DNA. The sample data list about 170,000 clones, and around 87% of these were observed just once. The ten biggest clones cover roughly 1.5% of the sample.

This sequence originates from a woman aged 25 to 45 in good health and CMV-seronegative. The source material was PBMCs. The V and J segments used are TRBV10-1 and TRBJ2-5; no D gene is confidently identified. The nucleotide sequence reads as follows: TGCGCCAGCAGTAAACAGCACCAAGAGACCCAGTACTTC. Protein translation: CASSKQHQETQYF.